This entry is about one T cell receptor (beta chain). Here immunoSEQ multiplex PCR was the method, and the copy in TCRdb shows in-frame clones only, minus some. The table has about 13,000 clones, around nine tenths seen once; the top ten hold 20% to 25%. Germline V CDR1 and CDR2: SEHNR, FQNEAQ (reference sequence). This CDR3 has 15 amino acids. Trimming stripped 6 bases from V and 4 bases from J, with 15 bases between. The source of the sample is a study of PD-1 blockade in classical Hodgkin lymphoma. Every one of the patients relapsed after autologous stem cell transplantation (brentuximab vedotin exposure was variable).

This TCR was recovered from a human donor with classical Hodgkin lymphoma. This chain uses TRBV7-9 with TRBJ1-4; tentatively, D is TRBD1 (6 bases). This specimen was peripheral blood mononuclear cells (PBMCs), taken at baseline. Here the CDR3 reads CASSPKGGGNEKLFF. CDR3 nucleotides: TGTGCCAGCAGTCCTAAGGGGGGAGGTAATGAAAAACTGTTTTTT.